One sample yielded the 29 T cell receptor beta chains listed below, sequenced in a study of blood T cell repertoires in COVID-19. Profiled with immunoSEQ multiplex PCR; TCRdb holds only in-frame clones, not every one. The sample includes a few hundred thousand clones, roughly 87% seen only once; the top ten take 0.55% to 0.75%. The sample was PBMCs or T cells enriched from blood (not recorded which). The source is a man aged 18 to 29 who had recovered from COVID-19.

The chain has TRBV5-1 and TRBJ1-1; 9 bases agree with TRBD1. The J segment lost 4 bases and the V segment lost 4 bases, leaving 5 bases of the junction unmatched. This CDR3 has 14 residues. Germline V CDR1 and CDR2: SGHRS, YFSETQ. The CDR3 region has the DNA TGCGCCAGCAGCCCCGCGACAGGGGGCACTGAAGCTTTCTTT. Translation: CASSPATGGTEAFF.

The chain links TRBV19 to TRBJ1-4, with D tentatively TRBD1 (5 bases). V lost 4 bases to trimming and J lost 8 bases, with 11 bases between them. CDR3 length: 13 amino acids. Germline loops: CDR1 LNHDA, CDR2 SQIVND (reference sequence). The CDR3 nucleotides are TGTGCCAGTAGTAGGACAACCGGGGAAAAACTGTTTTTT. It is translated as CASSRTTGEKLFF.

In DNA form, the CDR3 reads TGTGCCAGCAGTTACTCGGCAGGGCCTGAAGCTTTCTTT. Its translation: CASSYSAGPEAFF. The chain employs TRBV6-5 and TRBJ1-1; possibly TRBD1 for D (5 bases). This CDR3 comprises 13 residues. The germline V gene encodes CDR1 MNHEY and CDR2 SVGAGI. Trimming took off 0 bases at V and 6 bases at J, with 8 bases between the two ends.

The gene calls are TRBV7-3 and TRBJ1-1; D possibly corresponds to TRBD1 (5 bases). Germline CDR1 reads SGHTA; CDR2 reads FQGTGA. This CDR3 spans 15 amino acids. Trimming stripped 1 base from V and 1 base from J, with 10 bases between. The CDR3 DNA reads TGTGCCAGCAGCTTAAATGCAGGACAGAACACTGAAGCTTTCTTT. Protein product: CASSLNAGQNTEAFF.

This chain joins TRBV7-2 and TRBJ1-2; D unresolved. This CDR3 comprises 14 residues. Germline V gives CDR1 SGHTA, CDR2 FQGNSA. Trimming took off 5 bases at V and 8 bases at J, with 18 bases between the two ends. Here the CDR3 reads CASSPPGRGYGYTF. The CDR3 coding sequence is TGTGCCAGCAGCCCACCCGGTCGAGGGTACGGCTACACCTTC.

This clone has a single count. The chain links TRBV28 to TRBJ2-7; TRBD1 matches at 9 bases. Looked up from germline, CDR1 is MDHEN and CDR2 is SYDVKM. J gave up 4 bases and V 2 bases, and 6 bases lay outside the gene matches. There are 15 residues in the CDR3. The CDR3 coding sequence is TGTGCCAGCAGTTTAACCCGGGGACAGGGTTACGAGCAGTACTTC. Its protein is CASSLTRGQGYEQYF.

This clone was observed once. The V call is TRBV28, the J call TRBJ1-2, with no clear D. Trimming took off 3 bases at V and 1 base at J, with 18 bases between the two ends. The CDR3 is made up of 17 amino acids. CDR1 is MDHEN and CDR2 is SYDVKM in the germline V gene. The CDR3 loop reads CASSLVPGRANNYGYTF. The CDR3 DNA reads as TGTGCCAGCAGTTTGGTTCCGGGAAGGGCCAATAACTATGGCTACACCTTC.

Only a few counts were recorded for this clone. This sample also contains other DNA sequences that code for the same CDR3. The rearrangement uses TRBV3-1 (or the pseudogene TRBV3-2) and TRBJ1-1; D not resolved. Germline values: CDR1 LGHDT, CDR2 YNNKEL (reference sequence). Trimming shortened V by 1 base and J by 1 base, and 7 bases separated the two germline ends. The CDR3 spans 14 residues. CDR3 amino acids: CASSQVEGNTEAFF. In nucleotides, the CDR3 is TGTGCCAGCAGCCAAGTGGAGGGGAACACTGAAGCTTTCTTT.

CDR3 sequence reads: CASSQGRQGAISGNTIYF. The CDR3 DNA reads as TGCGCCAGCAGCCAAGGGAGGCAGGGGGCGATCTCTGGAAACACCATATATTTT. V gene TRBV4-1 combines with J gene TRBJ1-3; TRBD1 agrees at 8 bases. The V and J ends lost 1 base and 0 bases, in that order; junction bases with no gene match: 8. The CDR3 runs 18 residues. Germline-derived CDR1 and CDR2 are MGHRA and YSYEKL.

This clone was observed a few times. The CDR3, as DNA: TGTGCCAGCAGCTGGGGGACAGGGGGCTCGAACACTGAAGCTTTCTTT. It codes for CASSWGTGGSNTEAFF. The V call is TRBV7-9, the J call TRBJ1-1; 12 bases align to TRBD1. V gave up 4 bases and J gave up 1 base; unmatched junction bases: 4. The CDR3 has 16 residues. Germline CDR1 reads SEHNR; CDR2 reads FQNEAQ (reference sequence).

The V and J genes are TRBV9 and TRBJ1-2, with D perhaps matching TRBD1 (5 bases). CDR1 is SGDLS and CDR2 is YYNGEE in the germline V gene. V dropped 1 base and J dropped 4 bases, with 20 bases sitting between them. The CDR3 is 17 amino acids. Here the CDR3 reads CASSVSGDATLGYGYTF. As DNA, the CDR3 is TGTGCCAGCAGCGTATCGGGGGATGCCACCCTAGGCTATGGCTACACCTTC. The variable domain in full, completed from reference TRBV9 and TRBJ1-2, reads DSGVTQTPKHLITATGQRVTLRCSPRSGDLSVYWYQQSLDQGLQFLIQYYNGEERAKGNILERFSAQQFPDLHSELNLSSLELGDSALYFCASSVSGDATLGYGYTFGSGTRLTVV.

The V call is TRBV6-6, the J call TRBJ2-3; 14 bases are a match to TRBD2. V dropped 6 bases and J dropped 5; count of bases not matched to a gene: 4. Germline loops: CDR1 MNHNY, CDR2 SVGAGI (reference sequence). The CDR3 sequence is 15 residues long. The CDR3 here is CASRGLAGAGDTQYF. The CDR3 DNA reads TGTGCCAGCAGGGGACTAGCGGGAGCAGGAGATACGCAGTATTTT.

The genes are TRBV2 and TRBJ1-2; 8 nucleotides align to TRBD1. CDR1 and CDR2 from the germline V gene are SNHLY and FYNNEI. V lost 7 bases, J lost 7 bases, and 14 bases stayed unmatched. This CDR3 contains 15 residues. CDR3 amino acids: CASKTGDQHGSGYTF. In DNA, the CDR3 is TGTGCCAGCAAGACAGGGGACCAACATGGATCTGGCTACACCTTC. The entire variable domain, with the rest obtained from reference TRBV2 and TRBJ1-2, is as follows: EPEVTQTPSHQVTQMGQEVILRCVPISNHLYFYWYRQILGQKVEFLVSFYNNEISEKSEIFDDQFSVERPDGSNFTLKIRSTKLEDSAMYFCASKTGDQHGSGYTFGSGTRLTVV.

V is TRBV5-6 and J is TRBJ1-5; D remains unclear. Trimming left V 3 bases short and J 7 bases short, with 11 bases between. CDR3 length equals 13 residues. Germline values: CDR1 SGHDT, CDR2 YYEEEE. This CDR3 reads CASSSSSGQPQHF. CDR3 in DNA: TGTGCCAGCAGCTCCTCCTCAGGCCAGCCCCAGCATTTT.

This rearrangement joins TRBV5-6 to TRBJ1-4; D is unclear. V was clipped by 4 bases and J by 8 bases, with 15 bases between them. The CDR3 runs 14 residues. Germline values: CDR1 SGHDT, CDR2 YYEEEE. The CDR3 DNA reads as TGTGCCAGCAGCCCCCGCGGGGTGGACGAAAAACTGTTTTTT. As protein: CASSPRGVDEKLFF. The full variable domain, with the rest looked up from reference TRBV5-6 and TRBJ1-4, is DAGVTQSPTHLIKTRGQQVTLRCSPKSGHDTVSWYQQALGQGPQFIFQYYEEEERQRGNFPDRFSGHQFPNYSSELNVNALLLGDSALYLCASSPRGVDEKLFFGSGTQLSVL.

The genes are TRBV11-2 and TRBJ2-5, with TRBD2 as a possible D gene (7 bases). The CDR3 is 17 residues long. Per germline, CDR1 SGHAT and CDR2 FQNNGV. V was clipped by 5 bases and J by 1 base, with 20 bases between them. DNA for the CDR3: TGTGCCAGCAGCACGGGGGGCAAGCGGGGATTCCAAGAGACCCAGTACTTC. This gives the protein CASSTGGKRGFQETQYF.

This chain joins TRBV29-1 and TRBJ2-2; 12 bases match TRBD2. The V gene's germline CDR1 is SQVTM and CDR2 ANQGSEA. The CDR3 loop spans 14 amino acids. V was pared by 6 bases and J by 3 bases, with 2 bases of the junction left unmatched. CDR3 sequence reads: CSVGLAGYTGELFF. The CDR3 DNA follows: TGCAGCGTCGGACTAGCGGGGTACACCGGGGAGCTGTTTTTT.

V and J are TRBV28 and TRBJ2-3; D perhaps matches TRBD2 (5 bases). Germline V gene sequence: CDR1 MDHEN, CDR2 SYDVKM. CDR3 length equals 15 residues. Trimming stripped 5 bases from V and 2 bases from J, with 14 bases between. The CDR3 is CASSPPAGITDTQYF. CDR3 nucleotide sequence: TGTGCCAGCAGTCCCCCTGCGGGCATCACAGATACGCAGTATTTT.

The gene calls are TRBV3-1 (or the pseudogene TRBV3-2) and TRBJ1-3; TRBD1 agrees at 7 bases. In germline, CDR1 is LGHDT, CDR2 YNNKEL (reference sequence). V was pared by 10 bases and J by 4 bases, with 10 bases of the junction left unmatched. The length of the CDR3 is 14 residues. For the CDR3, the DNA is TGTGCCACGGGCACAGGGGTAAGAGGAAACACCATATATTTT. It encodes CATGTGVRGNTIYF.

The chain recombines TRBV21-1 with TRBJ2-4; the listed D gene, TRBD1, was not tested against the DNA. TRBV21-1 is labeled a pseudogene. The CDR3 is 17 residues long. In DNA, the CDR3 is TGTGCCAGCAGCAAAGGAAGGGGCGCCGTCCCCAAAAACATTCAGTACTTC. Amino acid sequence: CASSKGRGAVPKNIQYF.

The chain's CDR3 is CASSVTGGSQETQYF. In nucleotides, the CDR3 is TGTGCCAGCAGCGTGACAGGTGGCTCCCAAGAGACCCAGTACTTC. V usage is TRBV11-2 and J usage is TRBJ2-5, with D possibly TRBD1 on 6 matching bases. The germline CDR1 and CDR2 sequences are SGHAT and FQNNGV. V was pared by 5 bases and J by 1 base, with 14 bases between. The CDR3 runs 15 residues.

V usage is TRBV4-1 and J usage is TRBJ1-5, with D perhaps matching TRBD1 (5 bases). Germline assignment: CDR1 MGHRA and CDR2 YSYEKL. This CDR3 has 16 residues. Trimming shortened V by 0 bases and J by 0 bases, and 9 bases separated the two germline ends. The CDR3 is CASSQDRGFSNQPQHF. The CDR3 DNA follows: TGCGCCAGCAGCCAAGATCGGGGGTTTAGCAATCAGCCCCAGCATTTT.

The J gene is TRBJ1-6, the V gene TRBV25-1; D might be TRBD1 (6 bases). This CDR3 comprises 13 residues. Between the trimmed V and J ends, which lost 7 bases and 10 bases, there was a span of 14 bases. CDR1 and CDR2 (germline): MGHDK, SYGVNS. For the CDR3, the DNA is TGTGCCAGCACCCAGGGGATCCGATCACCCCTCCACTTT. The encoded protein is CASTQGIRSPLHF. The whole variable domain, remainder taken from reference TRBV25-1 and TRBJ1-6, is EADIYQTPRYLVIGTGKKITLECSQTMGHDKMYWYQQDPGMELHLIHYSYGVNSTEKGDLSSESTVSRIRTEHFPLTLESARPSHTSQYLCASTQGIRSPLHFGNGTRLTVT.

This clone has a count of ten or more. For the CDR3, the DNA is TGTGCCAGCATTCACCCCGACAGGGCAGTTTTGGGAGCTTTCTTT. This sequence encodes CASIHPDRAVLGAFF. The V gene is TRBV2, the J gene TRBJ1-1, with TRBD1 matching over 7 bases. The CDR3 is 15 residues long. V lost 7 bases to trimming and J lost 10 bases; unmatched junction nucleotides: 18. Germline values: CDR1 SNHLY, CDR2 FYNNEI.

This chain joins TRBV11-3 and TRBJ1-1, with TRBD1 as a possible D gene (6 bases). Trimming took off 5 bases at V and 4 bases at J, with 14 bases between the two ends. The CDR3 consists of 14 residues. Germline values: CDR1 SGHNT, CDR2 YENEEA. CDR3 coding DNA: TGTGCCAGCAGCCCCGAAGGGGGGGGCACTGAAGCTTTCTTT. Protein sequence: CASSPEGGGTEAFF.

The chain is built from TRBV5-4 and TRBJ1-6; D not resolved. The ends were cut back, 5 bases at V and 7 bases at J, with 16 bases in the middle. The CDR3 totals 15 residues. Looked up from germline, CDR1 is SGHNT and CDR2 is YYREEE (reference sequence). Written as DNA, the CDR3 is TGTGCCAGCAGGCCCGCGGGGTCGGGGAATTCACCCCTCCACTTT. Protein: CASRPAGSGNSPLHF. Full variable domain (rest looked up from reference TRBV5-4 and TRBJ1-6): ETGVTQSPTHLIKTRGQQVTLRCSSQSGHNTVSWYQQALGQGPQFIFQYYREEENGRGNFPPRFSGLQFPNYSSELNVNALELDDSALYLCASRPAGSGNSPLHFGNGTRLTVT.

The CDR3 reads CASSISLAGSTDTQYF. CDR3 DNA: TGTGCCAGTAGTATCTCCCTAGCGGGAAGCACAGATACGCAGTATTTT. The chain links TRBV19 to TRBJ2-3; 9 bases align to TRBD2. This CDR3 region has 16 residues. The V segment lost 3 bases and the J segment 0 bases; nucleotides outside the gene matches: 4. The germline V gene encodes CDR1 LNHDA and CDR2 SQIVND (reference sequence).

Concerning this clone itself: The junction differs from germline at one of its ends, possibly a read error. J is TRBJ1-3 and V is TRBV16, with a weak D call TRBD1 (5 bases). Germline V gene data show CDR1 as KGHSY and CDR2 as FQNENV. CDR3 length: 15 amino acids. The CDR3 spells CASTQGGGSGNTIYF. The DNA for the CDR3 is TGTGCCAGCACCCAAGGCGGGGGCTCTGGAAACACCATATATTTT.

Only one count was recorded for this clone. The chain recombines TRBV19 with TRBJ2-7; D is possibly TRBD2 (7 bases). This CDR3 spans 15 amino acids. With 6 bases removed from V and 4 bases from J, the gap between germline ends came to 19 bases. Germline-derived CDR1 and CDR2 are LNHDA and SQIVND (reference sequence). The CDR3: CASSSGGPGRYEQYF. In DNA form, the CDR3 reads TGTGCCAGTAGCTCGGGGGGCCCTGGAAGATACGAGCAGTACTTC.